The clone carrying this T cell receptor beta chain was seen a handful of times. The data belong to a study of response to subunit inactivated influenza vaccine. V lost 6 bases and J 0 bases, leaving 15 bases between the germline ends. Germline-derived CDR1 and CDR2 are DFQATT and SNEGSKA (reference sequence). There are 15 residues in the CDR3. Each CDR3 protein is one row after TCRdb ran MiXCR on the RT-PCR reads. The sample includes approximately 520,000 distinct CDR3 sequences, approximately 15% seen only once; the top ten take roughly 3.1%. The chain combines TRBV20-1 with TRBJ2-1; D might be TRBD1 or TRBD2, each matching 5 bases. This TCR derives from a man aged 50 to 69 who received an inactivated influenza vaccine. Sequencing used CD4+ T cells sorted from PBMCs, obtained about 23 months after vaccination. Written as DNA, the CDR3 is TGCAGTGCCAGGGACCCCCCAAGCTCCTACAATGAGCAGTTCTTC. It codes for CSARDPPSSYNEQFF.